The entry below gives a single T cell receptor (beta chain) sequence along with its context. Germline CDR1 SGHRS, CDR2 YFSETQ. This CDR3 is 15 amino acids long. Between the trimmed V and J ends, which lost 0 bases and 4 bases, there was a span of 11 bases. The authors' processing: From reference gene primer amplification, estimates of nucleated cell counts were derived. Data came from immunoSEQ multiplex PCR; TCRdb stores just in-frame clones and leaves some out. The V and J calls and the clone size are those of that table, but D and trimming were determined from the DNA. The sample consists of over 250,000 clones, 85% of them appearing once. This entry belongs to a study of blood T cell repertoires in COVID-19. Turning to the study itself: Specimens from acute and convalescent COVID-19 originated in the United States, Italy and Spain. The cDNA or gDNA used as material had been derived from T cells, B-cell-depleted T cells, or PBMCs.

The chain links TRBV5-1 to TRBJ2-1, with TRBD2 as a possible D gene (6 bases). This sequence was found in a human donor in a cohort sampled during active COVID-19. Sequenced: peripheral blood. CDR3 protein: CASSLAGGTYNEQFF. CDR3 coding DNA: TGCGCCAGCAGCTTGGCTGGCGGGACTTACAATGAGCAGTTCTTC.